The 21 T cell receptor beta chains below were found in one sample sequenced in a study of neurological immune-mediated disorders. Each CDR3 protein is one row after TCRdb ran MiXCR on the 5' RACE reads. The repertoire holds about 40,000 distinct CDR3 sequences, with about 2.5% as singletons. Specimen: PBMCs. The source of these receptors is a man aged 50-59 years with multiple sclerosis.

This clonotype showed up many times. The CDR3 DNA reads TGTGCCAGCAGCCCACACAGTAAACTCACAGATACGCAGTATTTT. Translated: CASSPHSKLTDTQYF. V gene TRBV9 combines with J gene TRBJ2-3; D not resolved. Germline CDR1 is SGDLS and CDR2 is YYNGEE. Trimming removed 4 bases at V and 2 bases at J, with 14 bases between. This CDR3 has 15 residues. The full variable domain, completed using reference TRBV9 and TRBJ2-3, is DSGVTQTPKHLITATGQRVTLRCSPRSGDLSVYWYQQSLDQGLQFLIQYYNGEERAKGNILERFSAQQFPDLHSELNLSSLELGDSALYFCASSPHSKLTDTQYFGPGTRLTVL.

In this sample, this clonotype turned up a few times. The chain uses TRBV5-1 and TRBJ1-2; D is perhaps TRBD1 (6 bases). CDR1 and CDR2 (germline): SGHRS, YFSETQ. V shed 0 bases and J shed 4 bases, with 13 bases lying between them. The length of the CDR3 is 15 residues. The CDR3 here is CASSLEGRGVYGYTF. The CDR3 DNA reads as TGCGCCAGCAGCTTGGAGGGCAGGGGAGTCTATGGCTACACCTTC. Supplemented by reference TRBV5-1 and TRBJ1-2, the full variable domain reads KAGVTQTPRYLIKTRGQQVTLSCSPISGHRSVSWYQQTPGQGLQFLFEYFSETQRNKGNFPGRFSGRQFSNSRSEMNVSTLELGDSALYLCASSLEGRGVYGYTFGSGTRLTVV.

There are many counts of this clonotype. This chain connects TRBV5-1 to TRBJ2-5, with 7 bases lining up with TRBD1. With V trimmed by 0 bases and J by 5 bases, 4 bases remained unmatched. There are 14 residues in the CDR3. Germline loops: CDR1 SGHRS, CDR2 YFSETQ. The CDR3 coding sequence is TGCGCCAGCAGCTTGGACAGGGGTTCGGAGACCCAGTACTTC. Amino acid sequence: CASSLDRGSETQYF.

At least ten counts were recorded for this clonotype. The chain is built from TRBV6-2 or TRBV6-3 and TRBJ1-1; D call uncertain. The V end was cut by 0 bases, the J end by 5 bases, with 10 bases between. This CDR3 has 14 residues. CDR1 is MNHEY and CDR2 is SVGEGT in the germline V gene. As DNA, the CDR3 is TGTGCCAGCAGTTACTCTTGGGGAGGTACTGAAGCTTTCTTT. Its protein is CASSYSWGGTEAFF.

This clonotype was observed many times. V gene TRBV10-2 combines with J gene TRBJ2-3; 8 bases are shared with TRBD2. Germline CDR1 is WSHSY and CDR2 is SAAADI. V shed 5 bases, J shed 5 bases, and the junction held 6 bases outside the gene matches. The CDR3 runs 14 residues. The CDR3 DNA is TGCGCCAGCAGTTCTAGCGGGCTCCAAGATACGCAGTATTTT. Its translation: CASSSSGLQDTQYF.

This clonotype was recorded at least ten times. The rearrangement joins TRBV2 to TRBJ2-3; D may be TRBD2 (6 bases). CDR1 is SNHLY and CDR2 is FYNNEI in the germline V gene. Trimming removed 7 bases at V and 2 bases at J, with 13 bases between. The CDR3 sequence is 14 residues long. CDR3 region: CASMGGLSTDTQYF. DNA of the CDR3: TGTGCCAGCATGGGGGGACTTTCCACAGATACGCAGTATTTT.

This clonotype was counted ten times or more. This chain connects TRBV2 to TRBJ1-5, with D possibly matching TRBD1 (5 bases). This CDR3 has 14 amino acids. The V gene lost 4 bases and the J gene lost 4 bases, with 11 bases spanning the gap. From germline, CDR1 is SNHLY and CDR2 FYNNEI. The CDR3 protein is CASSADTVNQPQHF. The CDR3 bases are TGTGCCAGCAGTGCGGACACGGTGAATCAGCCCCAGCATTTT.

This clonotype came up many times. V is TRBV7-3 and J is TRBJ2-3; D may be TRBD2 (7 bases). This CDR3 comprises 15 residues. V shed 2 bases and J shed 2 bases, with 11 bases lying between them. Looked up from germline, CDR1 is SGHTA and CDR2 is FQGTGA. CDR3 sequence: CASSLAGAHTDTQYF. The CDR3 DNA sequence: TGTGCCAGCAGCTTAGCGGGGGCGCACACAGATACGCAGTATTTT.

This clonotype occurred many times. This chain joins TRBV5-1 and TRBJ2-1, with 7 bases matching TRBD2. CDR3 size: 17 residues. The V and J ends lost 3 bases and 2 bases, in that order; junction bases with no gene match: 11. The germline V gene has CDR1 SGHRS and CDR2 YFSETQ. The CDR3 loop is CASSWGGARGTYNEQFF. The DNA of the CDR3 is TGCGCCAGCAGCTGGGGGGGTGCGCGGGGAACCTACAATGAGCAGTTCTTC.

This clonotype was counted many times. The genes are TRBV5-1 and TRBJ2-3, with D possibly TRBD1 on 6 matching bases. Germline CDR1 and CDR2: SGHRS and YFSETQ. V shed 0 bases and J shed 3 bases, with 11 bases lying between them. The CDR3 has 15 amino acids. CDR3: CASSLGQELTDTQYF. CDR3 nucleotides: TGCGCCAGCAGCTTGGGACAGGAGTTGACAGATACGCAGTATTTT.

This clonotype was counted once. It is likely a read error, because the conserved phenylalanine at the end of the CDR3 is missing. This sequence joins TRBV3-1 and TRBJ2-7; D is uncertain. Germline-derived CDR1 and CDR2 are LGHDT and YNNKEL (reference sequence). The CDR3 length is 11 residues. Trimming stripped 2 bases from V and 3 bases from J, with 2 bases between. The CDR3 DNA reads as TGTGCCAGCAGCCAAAACTACGAGCAGTACAAC. It specifies CASSQNYEQYN.

Ten or more counts support this clonotype. This chain uses TRBV10-3 with TRBJ1-5; 9 positions agree with TRBD1. V was pared by 7 bases and J by 5 bases, with 6 bases of the junction left unmatched. Germline V gene lookup returns CDR1 ENHRY and CDR2 SYGVKD. This CDR3 has 14 amino acids. The CDR3 nucleotides are TGTGCCATCAAGGGGGACAGGGCAGATCAGCCCCAGCATTTT. Encoded protein: CAIKGDRADQPQHF.

This clonotype was observed many times. V is TRBV9 and J is TRBJ2-7; no clear D. Germline CDR1 and CDR2: SGDLS and YYNGEE. CDR3 length: 13 residues. V lost 0 bases and J 4 bases, leaving 8 bases between the germline ends. CDR3 coding DNA: TGTGCCAGCAGCGTAGATCCAGCTTACGAGCAGTACTTC. Translated: CASSVDPAYEQYF.

This clonotype was detected many times. The genes are TRBV20-1 and TRBJ1-1; TRBD1 matches at 7 bases. Per germline, CDR1 DFQATT and CDR2 SNEGSKA (reference sequence). J lost 3 bases, V lost 6 bases, and 4 bases had no gene match. The CDR3 is made up of 12 amino acids. In nucleotides, the CDR3 is TGCAGTGCGCCCGACAGGGACACTGAAGCTTTCTTT. It yields the protein CSAPDRDTEAFF.

The sample holds many counts of this clonotype. V and J are TRBV29-1 and TRBJ1-1; D possibly corresponds to TRBD1 (6 bases). The V end was cut by 6 bases, the J end by 1 base, with 12 bases between. The CDR3 length is 13 residues. CDR1 and CDR2 (germline): SQVTM, ANQGSEA. The DNA for the CDR3 is TGCAGCGTGAGCAGGGGACCGAACACTGAAGCTTTCTTT. This codes for CSVSRGPNTEAFF.

This clonotype was picked up many times. The CDR3 sequence is CASRSSGGVATEAFF. The CDR3 DNA reads as TGTGCCAGCAGGAGCTCCGGGGGAGTGGCCACTGAAGCTTTCTTT. The chain carries TRBV7-9 and TRBJ1-1; the D gene is possibly TRBD1 (5 bases). With 6 bases removed from V and 4 bases from J, the gap between germline ends came to 18 bases. The length of the CDR3 is 15 residues. The germline V gene has CDR1 SEHNR and CDR2 FQNEAQ (reference sequence).

This clonotype was found many times. The CDR3 loop reads CASSLQAGLELFF. In DNA, the CDR3 is TGTGCCAGCAGTTTGCAGGCCGGGTTGGAACTGTTTTTT. The chain carries TRBV12-3 or TRBV12-4 and TRBJ1-4; D not certain. V shed 3 bases and J shed 12 bases, with 14 bases lying between them. The CDR3 length is 13 residues.

This clonotype has at least ten counts. The V call is TRBV15, the J call TRBJ2-2; D may match TRBD1 or TRBD2 (5 bases each). Germline V lookup: CDR1 LNHNV, CDR2 YYDKDF (reference sequence). Trimming removed 1 base at V and 6 bases at J, with 21 bases between. The CDR3 runs 18 residues. As DNA, the CDR3 is TGTGCCACCAGCAGAGGAGAGGGGCTGGGGAGTAATTCCGGGGAGCTGTTTTTT. Protein: CATSRGEGLGSNSGELFF.

This clonotype has ten or more counts. This chain connects TRBV2 to TRBJ2-7; no definite D call. The CDR3 is made up of 11 amino acids. Trimming shortened V by 8 bases and J by 5 bases, and 10 bases separated the two germline ends. Germline V gene data show CDR1 as SNHLY and CDR2 as FYNNEI. The CDR3 DNA reads TGTGCCAGCGGAGTTACCCACGAGCAGTACTTC. It specifies CASGVTHEQYF.

This clonotype occurred many times. This rearrangement joins TRBV7-2 to TRBJ1-4; no clear D gene. Germline CDR1 reads SGHTA; CDR2 reads FQGNSA. V shed 1 base and J shed 3 bases, with 12 bases lying between them. The CDR3 contains 16 residues. This CDR3 is CASSLVRLNANEKLFF. In DNA, the CDR3 is TGTGCCAGCAGCTTAGTCCGGCTGAATGCTAATGAAAAACTGTTTTTT.

This clonotype was seen repeatedly, ten times or more. This chain links TRBV27 with TRBJ2-5; the match to TRBD2 covers 8 bases. The CDR3 spans 15 residues. The germline CDR1 and CDR2 sequences are MNHEY and SMNVEV (reference sequence). The trim removed 2 bases at V and 4 bases at J, leaving 6 bases unmatched. Here the CDR3 reads CASSLGGGGRETQYF. DNA for the CDR3: TGTGCCAGCAGTTTAGGAGGCGGGGGGCGAGAGACCCAGTACTTC.